These T cell receptor beta chains were read from a single sample in a study of Ad26.COV2.S vaccination and SARS-CoV-2 variants. Profiling relied on immunoSEQ multiplex PCR, and the TCRdb table lists in-frame clones only, not all of them. The repertoire holds approximately 400,000 clones, with 92% as singletons. The input for sequencing was peripheral blood, taken after recovery from COVID-19. The receptors originated from a human donor who had recovered from COVID-19. Both conserved end residues are part of each CDR3. The D gene is left open where the match is weak. Size values are once, few and many counts, or a class for expanded clones, and some rows have none.

DNA: TGTGCCAGCAGCCACCGCATACTCTATGGCTACACCTTC
CDR3: CASSHRILYGYTF
J: TRBJ1-2
size: NA
D: NA
V: TRBV11-2

DNA: TGTGCCACCAGAAAGGTGCACTATGGCTACACCTTC
CDR3: CATRKVHYGYTF
J: TRBJ1-2
size: NA
D: NA
V: TRBV24-1

DNA: TGCGCCAGCAGTGACGGGGGCATAAATGAGCAGTTCTTC
CDR3: CASSDGGINEQFF
J: TRBJ2-1
size: NA
D: NA
V: TRBV10-2

DNA: TGTGCCAGCAGCTTGACGGGGACGACAAACACTGAAGCTTTCTTT
CDR3: CASSLTGTTNTEAFF
J: TRBJ1-1
size: NA
D: NA
V: TRBV5-6

DNA: TGTGCCAGCAGCTTGGCGGGGGGGCGGACAGATACGCAGTATTTT
CDR3: CASSLAGGRTDTQYF
J: TRBJ2-3
size: NA
D: TRBD2
V: TRBV5-5

DNA: TGTGCCAGCAGCCAAGTCGGGGGTGGAAACACCATATATTTT
CDR3: CASSQVGGGNTIYF
J: TRBJ1-3
size: once
D: NA
V: TRBV14

DNA: TGTGCCAGCAGCCCTCTCTCCGTCTTTACTAGCGGGGGGTACTACGAGCAGTACTTC
CDR3: CASSPLSVFTSGGYYEQYF
J: TRBJ2-7
size: NA
D: TRBD2
V: TRBV6-2/TRBV6-3

DNA: TGTGCCACAAGACAGGGGGCAGGTAATGAGCAGTTCTTC
CDR3: CATRQGAGNEQFF
J: TRBJ2-1
size: few
D: TRBD1
V: TRBV3-1/TRBV3-2

DNA: TGTGCCAGCAGGAGGACAGGAGAAACTGAAGCTTTCTTT
CDR3: CASRRTGETEAFF
J: TRBJ1-1
size: NA
D: TRBD1
V: TRBV12-3/TRBV12-4

DNA: TGTGCCAGCAGTTTATACGGGGCGGCTAGCGGGGGGACCGGGGAGCTGTTTTTT
CDR3: CASSLYGAASGGTGELFF
J: TRBJ2-2
size: NA
D: TRBD2
V: TRBV27

DNA: TGTGCCAGCAGCTCGACCATAAAGACTCCTAACTATGGCTACACCTTC
CDR3: CASSSTIKTPNYGYTF
J: TRBJ1-2
size: NA
D: NA
V: TRBV5-4

DNA: TGTGCCACCTCGAGGACTAGCGGGGAGGAGCAGTTCTTC
CDR3: CATSRTSGEEQFF
J: TRBJ2-1
size: NA
D: TRBD2
V: TRBV3-1/TRBV3-2

DNA: TGTGCCAGCAGTGAAAGGAACCTCTCTGGAAACACCATATATTTT
CDR3: CASSERNLSGNTIYF
J: TRBJ1-3
size: NA
D: NA
V: TRBV6-1

DNA: TGCGCCAGCAGCCTTCGGACAGGGGAAATGAACACTGAAGCTTTCTTT
CDR3: CASSLRTGEMNTEAFF
J: TRBJ1-1
size: NA
D: TRBD1
V: TRBV4-1

DNA: TGTGCCAGCAGCTTACAGACCTCCCCGAGGGAGACCCAGTACTTC
CDR3: CASSLQTSPRETQYF
J: TRBJ2-5
size: NA
D: NA
V: TRBV7-9

DNA: TGTGCCAGCAGACTTCAGGGGACCGGGGAGCTGTTTTTT
CDR3: CASRLQGTGELFF
J: TRBJ2-2
size: once
D: NA
V: TRBV2

DNA: TGTGCCAGCAGCCTGTCGACAGGAGGGTTAAACACCGGGGAGCTGTTTTTT
CDR3: CASSLSTGGLNTGELFF
J: TRBJ2-2
size: NA
D: NA
V: TRBV27

DNA: TGCGCCAGCAGTCCGGACCCCCGAACGCAGTATTTT
CDR3: CASSPDPRTQYF
J: TRBJ2-3
size: NA
D: NA
V: TRBV10-2

DNA: TGTGCCAGCAGCTTGGGACAGCCCCAGTTCTTC
CDR3: CASSLGQPQFF
J: TRBJ2-1
size: NA
D: NA
V: TRBV5-6

DNA: TGTGCCAGCAGCGTGTCCCTCGGCGGGGGCTATGGCTACACCTTC
CDR3: CASSVSLGGGYGYTF
J: TRBJ1-2
size: NA
D: NA
V: TRBV9

DNA: TGTGCCAGCAGTACCGACAGGCCCTCAACTAATGAAAAACTGTTTTTT
CDR3: CASSTDRPSTNEKLFF
J: TRBJ1-4
size: NA
D: NA
V: TRBV7-9

DNA: TGTGCCACCAGTGATTTGCCGCCACAGGGTAATGAAGCTTTCTTT
CDR3: CATSDLPPQGNEAFF
J: TRBJ1-1
size: NA
D: NA
V: TRBV24-1

DNA: TGCGCCAGCAGCTTGGGGCAGGGGGCGATGGCCGGTTCACCCCTCCACTTT
CDR3: CASSLGQGAMAGSPLHF
J: TRBJ1-6
size: NA
D: TRBD1
V: TRBV5-1

DNA: TGTGCCAGCAGCCCCGGGGCACCCGTAAACTATGGCTACACCTTC
CDR3: CASSPGAPVNYGYTF
J: TRBJ1-2
size: NA
D: NA
V: TRBV7-6

DNA: TGTGCCAGCAGCTTGGATTCCGCGGTGGCCGAGCAGTACTTC
CDR3: CASSLDSAVAEQYF
J: TRBJ2-7
size: NA
D: NA
V: TRBV5-4

DNA: TGTGCCAGCAGTGCGGACCGTGGGGGTGGCTACACCTTC
CDR3: CASSADRGGGYTF
J: TRBJ1-2
size: NA
D: NA
V: TRBV6-2/TRBV6-3

DNA: TGCGCCAGCAGTGAGACCAGCGGGGGGAAAGAGACCCAGTACTTC
CDR3: CASSETSGGKETQYF
J: TRBJ2-5
size: NA
D: TRBD2
V: TRBV10-1

DNA: TGTGCCAGCAGTTCCGCTAACAGGGATCTTCAGCCCCAGCATTTT
CDR3: CASSSANRDLQPQHF
J: TRBJ1-5
size: few
D: NA
V: TRBV6-2/TRBV6-3

DNA: TGTGCCAGCAGCGGGGGGGCCTCCTACAATGAGCAGTTCTTC
CDR3: CASSGGASYNEQFF
J: TRBJ2-1
size: NA
D: NA
V: TRBV9

DNA: TGTGCCAGCAGCTTATCGGTTCGAGGCACTGAAGCTTTCTTT
CDR3: CASSLSVRGTEAFF
J: TRBJ1-1
size: NA
D: NA
V: TRBV6-5

DNA: TGTGCCAGCAGCAACGGGACAGCCTACGAGCAGTACTTC
CDR3: CASSNGTAYEQYF
J: TRBJ2-7
size: NA
D: TRBD1
V: TRBV7-6

DNA: TGCGCCAGCAGCACCCGGGACTCAACCGGGAATGAGCAGTTCTTC
CDR3: CASSTRDSTGNEQFF
J: TRBJ2-1
size: NA
D: NA
V: TRBV4-1

DNA: TGTGCCAGCAGTTACGGGGAATCCTACAATGAGCAGTTCTTC
CDR3: CASSYGESYNEQFF
J: TRBJ2-1
size: NA
D: NA
V: TRBV6-5

DNA: TGTGCCAGCAGCCAAGCGGATTACAATGAGCAGTTCTTC
CDR3: CASSQADYNEQFF
J: TRBJ2-1
size: NA
D: NA
V: TRBV3-1/TRBV3-2

DNA: TGTGCCAGCGCAACTTTCCAGAACACTGAAGCTTTCTTT
CDR3: CASATFQNTEAFF
J: TRBJ1-1
size: NA
D: NA
V: TRBV3-1/TRBV3-2

DNA: TGTGCCAGCAGCGGCAGAGACCTCTATGGCTACACCTTC
CDR3: CASSGRDLYGYTF
J: TRBJ1-2
size: NA
D: NA
V: TRBV9

DNA: TGCGCCAGCAGCCAGGCAGGAAACTATGGCTACACCTTC
CDR3: CASSQAGNYGYTF
J: TRBJ1-2
size: NA
D: NA
V: TRBV5-1

DNA: TGTGCCAGCGGACAGGACTCTGATCAGCCCCAGCATTTT
CDR3: CASGQDSDQPQHF
J: TRBJ1-5
size: NA
D: TRBD1
V: TRBV2

DNA: TGTGCCAGCAGCCCACGACAGGGCCGAAACACTGAAGCTTTCTTT
CDR3: CASSPRQGRNTEAFF
J: TRBJ1-1
size: NA
D: TRBD1
V: TRBV27

DNA: TGTGCCAGCAGGGCTAGCGGGGCAGATACGCAGTATTTT
CDR3: CASRASGADTQYF
J: TRBJ2-3
size: NA
D: TRBD2
V: TRBV27

DNA: TGTGCCAGCAGGGGGAGGACTAGCGGGGCTCTTTGGGAGACCCAGTACTTC
CDR3: CASRGRTSGALWETQYF
J: TRBJ2-5
size: NA
D: TRBD2
V: TRBV7-9

DNA: TGTGCTAGTGGTTTGGTACCCCCCTCGAACACCGGGGAGCTGTTTTTT
CDR3: CASGLVPPSNTGELFF
J: TRBJ2-2
size: few
D: NA
V: TRBV12-5

DNA: TGTGCCAGCAGCGTAGTGGGAACGGGGGGGCACACCGGGGAGCTGTTTTTT
CDR3: CASSVVGTGGHTGELFF
J: TRBJ2-2
size: NA
D: TRBD2
V: TRBV9

DNA: TGTGCCAGCAGTTACTCGCGGGGGCCGGGGAATTCACCCCTCCACTTT
CDR3: CASSYSRGPGNSPLHF
J: TRBJ1-6
size: NA
D: NA
V: TRBV6-5